Shown below are 15 T cell receptor beta chains from a single sample sequenced in a study of blood T cell repertoires in COVID-19. The method was immunoSEQ multiplex PCR; TCRdb's version includes in-frame clones alone and lacks a portion of them. This sample has just over 650,000 clones, with 80% to 90% found just once. The material sequenced was peripheral blood. Receptor source: a young woman with acute or convalescent COVID-19.

This chain joins TRBV14 and TRBJ2-3; D is possibly TRBD2 (5 bases). V was cut by 1 base and J by 3 bases, with 14 bases left in between. The CDR3 runs to 16 residues. Germline V gene lookup returns CDR1 SGHDN and CDR2 FVKESK. The CDR3 DNA is TGTGCCAGCAGCCAAGGCAGCCTCCCGGGGACAGATACGCAGTATTTT. Translating it yields CASSQGSLPGTDTQYF.

The chain links TRBV3-1 (or the pseudogene TRBV3-2) to TRBJ2-7; 8 nucleotides match TRBD1. Trimming removed 3 bases from V and 3 bases from J; junction bases left unmatched: 10. This CDR3 is 16 amino acids long. Germline V lookup: CDR1 LGHDT, CDR2 YNNKEL (reference sequence). The CDR3 is CASSHSMTGTGYEQYF. Here the CDR3 DNA reads TGTGCCAGCAGCCATTCCATGACCGGGACAGGCTACGAGCAGTACTTC.

This rearrangement joins TRBV5-1 to TRBJ1-1; D gene unclear. Trimming left V 0 bases short and J 1 base short, with 10 bases between. This CDR3 has 15 residues. CDR1 and CDR2 (germline): SGHRS, YFSETQ. The CDR3 DNA reads TGCGCCAGCAGCTTGGATCGGCAGGAGAACACTGAAGCTTTCTTT. Residues: CASSLDRQENTEAFF.

The V call is TRBV29-1, the J call TRBJ1-2; TRBD1 agrees at 9 bases. J was trimmed by 0 bases and V by 3 bases; bases with no gene match: 2. This CDR3 comprises 14 residues. Germline V gene data show CDR1 as SQVTM and CDR2 as ANQGSEA. CDR3 loop: CSVEGQGANYGYTF. The CDR3 DNA is TGCAGCGTTGAGGGACAGGGAGCTAACTATGGCTACACCTTC.

The chain employs TRBV6-4 and TRBJ2-1; 11 nucleotides agree with TRBD1. The CDR3 covers 15 residues. Unmatched junction bases numbered 8, after V lost 5 bases and J lost 8 bases. The germline gives CDR1 MRHNA, CDR2 SNTAGT. The CDR3 nucleotides are TGTGCCAGCAGTTTCGGACAGGGGGCAGGGGATGAGCAGTTCTTC. This codes for CASSFGQGAGDEQFF.

J is TRBJ2-5 and V is TRBV7-2, with D maybe TRBD1 (6 bases). The CDR3 is 12 amino acids. V was pared by 4 bases and J by 4 bases, with 7 bases between. Germline-derived CDR1 and CDR2 are SGHTA and FQGNSA. The CDR3 nucleotides read TGTGCCAGCAGCTCGACAGGAGAGACCCAGTACTTC. It yields the protein CASSSTGETQYF.

This chain links TRBV2 with TRBJ1-2; D perhaps matches TRBD1 (5 bases). The CDR3 is 19 amino acids. Germline V gives CDR1 SNHLY, CDR2 FYNNEI. Trimming cost V 6 bases and J 0 bases, with 26 bases left between them. CDR3 nucleotide sequence: TGTGCCAGCAGGGGGAGAAGGGGAGGCCCCATTACCTCTAACTATGGCTACACCTTC. This sequence encodes CASRGRRGGPITSNYGYTF.

V is TRBV7-9 and J is TRBJ2-3; no clear D. This CDR3 region has 16 residues. V lost 5 bases, J lost 0 bases, and 15 bases lay in between. CDR1 and CDR2 (germline): SEHNR, FQNEAQ (reference sequence). The CDR3 DNA follows: TGTGCCAGCAGCCCTCCCCCGAGGATTAGCACAGATACGCAGTATTTT. Its protein is CASSPPPRISTDTQYF.

This CDR3 is CASGLYSYRGYTDTQYF. Here the CDR3 DNA reads TGTGCTAGTGGTTTGTACTCCTACAGGGGTTACACAGATACGCAGTATTTT. This rearrangement joins TRBV12-5 to TRBJ2-3, with 7 bases fitting TRBD1. Per the germline V gene, CDR1 is LGHNT and CDR2 is FRNRAP. The V and J ends lost 2 bases and 2 bases, in that order; junction bases with no gene match: 10. The CDR3 runs to 17 residues.

The V gene is TRBV19, the J gene TRBJ2-7, with TRBD2 matching over 9 bases. V lost 7 bases, J lost 0 bases, and 7 bases stayed unmatched. Germline V gene data show CDR1 as LNHDA and CDR2 as SQIVND (reference sequence). This CDR3 contains 15 residues. The CDR3 sequence is CASKREDSFSYEQYF. The CDR3, as DNA: TGTGCCAGTAAGCGGGAGGACAGTTTCTCCTACGAGCAGTACTTC.

The chain recombines TRBV6-5 with TRBJ1-1; possibly TRBD1 for D (6 bases). There are 12 residues in the CDR3. V dropped 10 bases and J dropped 8 bases, with 17 bases sitting between them. The germline CDR1 and CDR2 sequences are MNHEY and SVGAGI. In DNA, the CDR3 is TGTGCCACCTCAATCTATAGGGGGGAAGCTTTCTTT. It codes for CATSIYRGEAFF.

V is TRBV24-1 and J is TRBJ1-2; TRBD1 aligns across 10 bases. CDR3 length: 14 residues. The V and J ends lost 4 bases and 5 bases, in that order; junction bases with no gene match: 3. Germline V CDR1 and CDR2: KGHDR, SFDVKD. CDR3 in DNA: TGTGCCACCAGTGACTGGGACAGGGGATATGGCTACACCTTC. Translation gives CATSDWDRGYGYTF.

The V and J genes are TRBV27 and TRBJ1-2; TRBD1 aligns across 9 bases. V lost 5 bases to trimming and J lost 0 bases; unmatched junction nucleotides: 4. The germline gives CDR1 MNHEY, CDR2 SMNVEV (reference sequence). The CDR3 extends over 15 amino acids. In DNA form, the CDR3 reads TGTGCCAGCAGTCTACGGGACAGGGCTAACTATGGCTACACCTTC. Translation gives CASSLRDRANYGYTF.

The chain is built from TRBV24-1 and TRBJ2-7; 9 bases are a match to TRBD2. Looked up from germline, CDR1 is KGHDR and CDR2 is SFDVKD. This CDR3 comprises 14 residues. Trimming cost V 7 bases and J 3 bases; bases outside gene matches: 6. CDR3 nucleotide sequence: TGTGCCACCAGCGGCGGGGGGGCTAGCTACGAGCAGTACTTC. This encodes CATSGGGASYEQYF.

The rearrangement joins TRBV9 to TRBJ2-1, with a possible D match to TRBD2 (5 bases). Trimming removed 4 bases from V and 6 bases from J, with 14 bases in between. The CDR3 length is 14 residues. The germline gives CDR1 SGDLS, CDR2 YYNGEE. The CDR3 DNA reads as TGTGCCAGCAGCCCCCGGACTTACCCCAATGAGCAGTTCTTC. Translated, it gives CASSPRTYPNEQFF. Supplemented by reference TRBV9 and TRBJ2-1, the full variable domain reads DSGVTQTPKHLITATGQRVTLRCSPRSGDLSVYWYQQSLDQGLQFLIQYYNGEERAKGNILERFSAQQFPDLHSELNLSSLELGDSALYFCASSPRTYPNEQFFGPGTRLTVL.